The next 2 T cell receptor beta chains were all read from a single sample in a study of blood T cell repertoires in COVID-19. The repertoire was sequenced with immunoSEQ multiplex PCR; TCRdb's copy has only in-frame clones and lacks some. In the table there are roughly 200,000 clones, over 80% of which are singletons. Sequencing was carried out using peripheral blood. These TCRs come from a woman aged 55-75 years with COVID-19, enrolled during active disease.

The rearrangement links TRBV27 to TRBJ1-5; D gene ambiguous. The V gene's germline CDR1 is MNHEY and CDR2 SMNVEV (reference sequence). Trimming pared 5 bases from V and 6 bases from J, leaving 14 bases between. The CDR3 extends over 14 amino acids. In nucleotides, the CDR3 is TGTGCCAGCAGTAACTTCCGAAGTTTTCAGCCCCAGCATTTT. Translating gives CASSNFRSFQPQHF.

The genes are TRBV5-6 and TRBJ2-5; D is perhaps TRBD1 (7 bases). Trimming removed 2 bases from V and 5 bases from J, with 13 bases in between. This CDR3 is 14 amino acids long. In germline, CDR1 is SGHDT, CDR2 YYEEEE. The CDR3 sequence: CASSFTGAGETQYF. The CDR3 DNA sequence: TGTGCCAGCAGCTTCACAGGGGCGGGGGAGACCCAGTACTTC.